This TCR beta chain was observed in a study of cytomegalovirus exposure and HLA in healthy donors. Study conclusions and caveats: TRBV6-2, TRBV6-3 and some other V segments were excluded as indistinguishable. High specificity and sensitivity for cytomegalovirus status were reported for the classifier.

PCR employed 60 Vbeta and 13 Jbeta primers. Produced via immunoSEQ multiplex PCR; TCRdb's table is partial and in-frame only. The data hold fewer than 110,000 clones, with around two thirds observed a single time. This CDR3 has 15 amino acids. The germline CDR1 and CDR2 sequences are ENHRY and SYGVKD. V was shortened by 1 base and J by 4 bases, with 11 bases between the two germline ends. As to this clone: Its target is unknown.

The origin of this receptor is a woman aged 40 to 50 in good health and CMV-seropositive. The V gene is TRBV10-3, the J gene TRBJ1-5; D remains unclear. The sample was PBMCs. CDR3 loop: CAISEWEGSNQPQHF. The CDR3 nucleotides read TGTGCCATCAGTGAGTGGGAGGGTTCAAATCAGCCCCAGCATTTT.